This record looks at one T cell receptor beta chain sequence and its context. Its antigen is currently unknown. The data originate from a study of shared clonotypes between healthy human individuals. Study-level results: The sharing of about 5% of naive CD4 clonotypes was seen across a few donors. The sole specimen, blood, was sampled, and tissue repertoires likely differ.

Trimming pared 3 bases from V and 5 bases from J, leaving 6 bases between. This CDR3 comprises 12 residues. Germline values: CDR1 SGDLS, CDR2 YYNGEE. CD8 memory merged CD45RO+ cells and CCR7-negative CD45RA+ TemRA cells into one population. The table came from immunoSEQ multiplex PCR; TCRdb's copy has only in-frame clones and leaves some out. This sample carries a few hundred thousand clones, more than 75% of them seen once, and the ten largest clones take roughly 15%. The chain employs TRBV9 and TRBJ2-4; D is uncertain. What was sequenced was memory CD8+ T cells sorted from blood. Subset described: CD45RO+ cells pooled with CCR7-negative TemRA cells. This clonotype originated in a man younger than 35 in good health. The CDR3 nucleotides read TGTGCCAGCAGCGCGGTGGAAAACATTCAGTACTTC. Residues: CASSAVENIQYF. Drawing the rest from reference TRBV9 and TRBJ2-4, the complete variable domain is DSGVTQTPKHLITATGQRVTLRCSPRSGDLSVYWYQQSLDQGLQFLIQYYNGEERAKGNILERFSAQQFPDLHSELNLSSLELGDSALYFCASSAVENIQYFGAGTRLSVL.